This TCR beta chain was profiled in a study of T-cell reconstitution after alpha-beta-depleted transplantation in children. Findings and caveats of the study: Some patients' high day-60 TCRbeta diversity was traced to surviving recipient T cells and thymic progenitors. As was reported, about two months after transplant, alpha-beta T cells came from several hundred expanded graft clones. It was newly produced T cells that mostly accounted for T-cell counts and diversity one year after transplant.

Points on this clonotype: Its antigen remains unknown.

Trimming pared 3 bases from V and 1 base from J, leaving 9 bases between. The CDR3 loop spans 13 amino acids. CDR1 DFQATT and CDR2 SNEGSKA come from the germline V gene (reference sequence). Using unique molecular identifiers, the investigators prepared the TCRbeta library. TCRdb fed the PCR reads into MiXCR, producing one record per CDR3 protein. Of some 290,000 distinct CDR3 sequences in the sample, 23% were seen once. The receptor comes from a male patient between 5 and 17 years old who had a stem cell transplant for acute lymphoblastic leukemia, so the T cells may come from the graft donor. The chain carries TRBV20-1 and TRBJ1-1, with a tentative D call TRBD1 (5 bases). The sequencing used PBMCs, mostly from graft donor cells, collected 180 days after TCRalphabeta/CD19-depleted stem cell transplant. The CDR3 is CSASPGPNTEAFF. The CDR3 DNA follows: TGCAGTGCTAGCCCGGGACCGAACACTGAAGCTTTCTTT.